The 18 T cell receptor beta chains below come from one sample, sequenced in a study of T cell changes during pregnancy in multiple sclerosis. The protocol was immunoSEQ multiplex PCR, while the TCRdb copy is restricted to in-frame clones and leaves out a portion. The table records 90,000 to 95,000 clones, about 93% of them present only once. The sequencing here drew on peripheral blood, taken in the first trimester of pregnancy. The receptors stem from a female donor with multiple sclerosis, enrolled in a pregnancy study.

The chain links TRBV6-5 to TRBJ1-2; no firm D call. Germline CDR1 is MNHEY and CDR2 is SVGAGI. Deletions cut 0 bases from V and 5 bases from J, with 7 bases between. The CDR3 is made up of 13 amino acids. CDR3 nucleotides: TGTGCCAGCAGTTACTCGAGGGAGTATGGCTACACCTTC. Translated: CASSYSREYGYTF.

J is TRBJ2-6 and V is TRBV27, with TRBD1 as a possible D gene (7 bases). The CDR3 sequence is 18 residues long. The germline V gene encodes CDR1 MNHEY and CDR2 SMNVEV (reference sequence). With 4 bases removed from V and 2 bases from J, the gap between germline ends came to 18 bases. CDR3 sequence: CASSSDRDSYAGANVLTF. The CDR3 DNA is TGTGCCAGCAGTTCAGACAGGGACTCCTACGCTGGGGCCAACGTCCTGACTTTC.

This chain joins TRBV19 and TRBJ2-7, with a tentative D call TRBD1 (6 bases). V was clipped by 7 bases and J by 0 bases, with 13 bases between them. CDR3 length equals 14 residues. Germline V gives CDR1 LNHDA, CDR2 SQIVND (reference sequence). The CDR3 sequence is CASTLGQNSYEQYF. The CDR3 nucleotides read TGTGCCAGTACCCTAGGACAGAACTCCTACGAGCAGTACTTC.

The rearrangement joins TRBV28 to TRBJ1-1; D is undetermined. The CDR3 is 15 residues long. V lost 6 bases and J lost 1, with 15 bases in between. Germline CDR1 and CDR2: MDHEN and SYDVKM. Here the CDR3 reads CASSLPGLGNTEAFF. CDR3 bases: TGTGCCAGCAGCTTGCCAGGCTTGGGGAACACTGAAGCTTTCTTT.

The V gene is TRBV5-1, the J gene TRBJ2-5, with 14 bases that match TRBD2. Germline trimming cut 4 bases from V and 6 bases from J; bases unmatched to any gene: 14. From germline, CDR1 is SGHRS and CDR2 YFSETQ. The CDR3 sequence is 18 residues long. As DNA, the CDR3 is TGCGCCAGCAGCACCGCACCCGGGACTAGCGGGGGAGTAAAGACCCAGTACTTC. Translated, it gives CASSTAPGTSGGVKTQYF.

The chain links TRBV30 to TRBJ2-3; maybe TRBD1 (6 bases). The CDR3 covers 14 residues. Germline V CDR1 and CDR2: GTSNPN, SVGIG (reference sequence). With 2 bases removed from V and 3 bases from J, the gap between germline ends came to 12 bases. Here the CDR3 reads CAWSSQGSTDTQYF. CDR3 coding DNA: TGTGCCTGGAGTTCCCAGGGGTCAACAGATACGCAGTATTTT.

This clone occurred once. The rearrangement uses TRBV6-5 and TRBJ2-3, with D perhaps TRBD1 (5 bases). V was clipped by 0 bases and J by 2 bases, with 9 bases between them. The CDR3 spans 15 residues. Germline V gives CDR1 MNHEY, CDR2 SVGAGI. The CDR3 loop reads CASSYSLDITDTQYF. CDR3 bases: TGTGCCAGCAGTTACTCTCTGGACATCACAGATACGCAGTATTTT.

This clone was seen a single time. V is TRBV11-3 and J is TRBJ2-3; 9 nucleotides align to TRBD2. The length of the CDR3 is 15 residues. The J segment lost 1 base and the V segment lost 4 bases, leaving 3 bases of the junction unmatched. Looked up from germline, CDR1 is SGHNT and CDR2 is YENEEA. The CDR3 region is CASSSRLAGTDTQYF. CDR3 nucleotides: TGTGCCAGCAGCTCTAGACTAGCGGGCACAGATACGCAGTATTTT.

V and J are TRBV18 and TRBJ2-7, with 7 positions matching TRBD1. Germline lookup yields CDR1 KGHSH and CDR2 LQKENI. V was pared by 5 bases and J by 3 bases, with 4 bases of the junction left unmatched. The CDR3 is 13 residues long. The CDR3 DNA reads TGTGCCAGCTCATCGACAGGGATCTACGAGCAGTACTTC. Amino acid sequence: CASSSTGIYEQYF.

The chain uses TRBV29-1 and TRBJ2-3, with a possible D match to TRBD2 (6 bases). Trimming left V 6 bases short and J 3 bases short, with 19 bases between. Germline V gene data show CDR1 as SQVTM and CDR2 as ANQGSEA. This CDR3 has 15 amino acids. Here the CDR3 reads CSVLGEARGTDTQYF. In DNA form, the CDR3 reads TGCAGCGTGCTTGGGGAGGCGCGTGGAACAGATACGCAGTATTTT.

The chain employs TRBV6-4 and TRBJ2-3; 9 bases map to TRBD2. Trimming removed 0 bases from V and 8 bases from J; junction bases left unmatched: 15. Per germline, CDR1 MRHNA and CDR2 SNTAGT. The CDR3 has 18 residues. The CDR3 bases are TGTGCCAGCAGTGACTCGACCCTAAGCGGCGGGGGGGCGAGTACGCAGTATTTT. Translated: CASSDSTLSGGGASTQYF.

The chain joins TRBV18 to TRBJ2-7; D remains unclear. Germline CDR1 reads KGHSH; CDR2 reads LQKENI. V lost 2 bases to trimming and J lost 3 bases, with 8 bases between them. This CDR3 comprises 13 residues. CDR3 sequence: CASSPEAYYEQYF. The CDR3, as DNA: TGTGCCAGCTCACCAGAGGCTTACTACGAGCAGTACTTC.

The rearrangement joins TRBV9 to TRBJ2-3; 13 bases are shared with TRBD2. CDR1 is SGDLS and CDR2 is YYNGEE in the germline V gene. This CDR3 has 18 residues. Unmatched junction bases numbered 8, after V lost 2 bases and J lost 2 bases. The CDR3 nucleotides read TGTGCCAGCAGCGTGACTAGCGGGGGGCCCGGGAACACAGATACGCAGTATTTT. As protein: CASSVTSGGPGNTDTQYF.

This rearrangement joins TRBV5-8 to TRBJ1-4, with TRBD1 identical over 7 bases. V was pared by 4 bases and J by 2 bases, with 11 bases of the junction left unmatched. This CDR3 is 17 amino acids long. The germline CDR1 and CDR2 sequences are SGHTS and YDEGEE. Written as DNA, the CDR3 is TGTGCCAGCAGCCTTGGGACAGTGGGGGCCACTAATGAAAAACTGTTTTTT. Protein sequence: CASSLGTVGATNEKLFF.

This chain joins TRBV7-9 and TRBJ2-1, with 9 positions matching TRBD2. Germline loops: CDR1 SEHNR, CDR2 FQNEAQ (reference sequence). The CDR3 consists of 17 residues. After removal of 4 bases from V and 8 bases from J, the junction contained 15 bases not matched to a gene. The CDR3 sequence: CASSSRDVASGDYEQFF. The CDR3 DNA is TGTGCCAGCAGCTCCCGTGACGTCGCTAGCGGGGATTATGAGCAGTTCTTC.

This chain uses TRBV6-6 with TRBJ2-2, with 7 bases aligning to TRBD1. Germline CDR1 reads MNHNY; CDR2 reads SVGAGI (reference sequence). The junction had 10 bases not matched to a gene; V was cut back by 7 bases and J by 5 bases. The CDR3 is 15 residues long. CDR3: CASTKDRAVTGELFF. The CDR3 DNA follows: TGTGCCAGCACCAAAGACAGGGCGGTTACCGGGGAGCTGTTTTTT.

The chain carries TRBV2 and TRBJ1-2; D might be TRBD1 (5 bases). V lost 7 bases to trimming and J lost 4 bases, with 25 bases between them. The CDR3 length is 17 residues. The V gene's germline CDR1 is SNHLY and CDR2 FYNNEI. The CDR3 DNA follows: TGTGCCAGCAAGGATCTTCCCGGGGGAGCACCCCGCTATGGCTACACCTTC. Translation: CASKDLPGGAPRYGYTF.

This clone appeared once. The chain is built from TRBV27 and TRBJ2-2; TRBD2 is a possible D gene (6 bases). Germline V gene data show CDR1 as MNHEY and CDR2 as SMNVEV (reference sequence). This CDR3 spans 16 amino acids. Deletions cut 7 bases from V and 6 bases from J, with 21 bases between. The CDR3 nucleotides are TGTGCCAGCACCTTGGGACTCCCTAGGGAAGCCGGGGAGCTGTTTTTT. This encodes CASTLGLPREAGELFF.